By proportion, the clone carrying this TCR beta chain is medium-sized (0.01 to 0.1%). Its antigen is undetermined. This entry comes from a study of cytomegalovirus exposure and HLA in healthy donors. Study-level results: The authors later found HLA-associated TCR beta chains more clonally expanded than equally common others.

The PCR made use of 60 Vbeta and 13 Jbeta primers. The repertoire was sequenced with immunoSEQ multiplex PCR; TCRdb's copy has only in-frame clones and lacks some. The sample shows over 150,000 clones, 70% to 80% of them seen only once. Germline-derived CDR1 and CDR2 are LNHDA and SQIVND (reference sequence). This CDR3 is 16 amino acids long. V was cut by 3 bases and J by 0 bases, with 15 bases left in between. Sequencing used PBMCs. V and J are TRBV19 and TRBJ2-7; D call uncertain. The receptor was derived from a woman aged 55-69 years in good health and CMV-seropositive. The CDR3 DNA reads TGTGCCAGTAGTATTACCACACACGACACCTCCTACGAGCAGTACTTC. Amino acid sequence: CASSITTHDTSYEQYF.